This is a list of T cell receptor beta chains from one sample in a study of glioma-infiltrating T cells after dendritic cell vaccination. Profiled with immunoSEQ multiplex PCR; TCRdb holds only in-frame clones, not every one. The sample holds tens of thousands of clones; 75% to 85% are singletons and the top ten take approximately 35%. Material: blood, obtained before dendritic cell vaccination. These receptors all come from a human donor with glioblastoma. CDR3s include the opening cysteine and the closing phenylalanine or tryptophan.

CDR3	V
CAWSGQGYGGYTF	TRBV30
CASSELAGVSPEQYF	TRBV2
CASSSRLAGNSEQYF	TRBV14
CASSFYGYNEQFF	TRBV7-2
CASSQDGGSYGYTF	TRBV4-3
CASSQTGSRKQFF	TRBV16
CASSLVAGGLSLYEQYF	TRBV5-5
CASSITFSSNEQFF	TRBV19
CASSASTSAYTDTQYF	TRBV5-1
CASSVPSDRATGELFF	TRBV9
CASGGRSPGLRHVASGANVLTF	TRBV27
CSTNSYGYTF	TRBV20-1
CASRLTGVRGYTF	TRBV6-5
CASSFRRENFYEQYF	TRBV5-6
CASRPHRVGGETQYF	TRBV7-8
CASSLRDLAGELFF	TRBV9
CASRMGGGPDTEAFF	TRBV6-1
CASSLSQGLFDGYTF	TRBV27
CASGHDRSAGAFF	TRBV12-5
CASSVRGQDSPLHF	TRBV6-5
CASSLARGEQYF	TRBV6-1
CASSRTGKGKGEKLFF	TRBV5-1
CASSQLAGGNTGELFF	TRBV4-3
CASRRQGYGNTIYF	TRBV28
CATRTSGSLRAEQFF	TRBV28
CASSLGQLDTGELFF	TRBV7-2
CASSSNRDVRSEQYF	TRBV4-1
CASSLGGGLTDTQYF	TRBV5-1
CASSESARGAQYF	TRBV6-5
CASSSTGATDTQYF	TRBV5-6
CASSFQGPPSETQYF	TRBV5-1
CASSRASTDEKLFF	TRBV5-1
CASTTTGGQGYYEQYF	TRBV5-1
CSASTADTQYF	TRBV20-1
CASRYRVSAEAFF	TRBV27
CASSLGSASSYEQYF	TRBV27
CASSDSVAGGPSEQFF	TRBV6-4
CASSEGSSGPYEQYF	TRBV2
CASSLSPGGPWNEQFF	TRBV27
CASSPWTVGAQYF	TRBV27
CASSLAHSLPNYGYTF	TRBV4-3
CASRRGTGDEKLFF	TRBV5-1
CASSLNRGQETQYF	TRBV5-5
CSVESGNYGYTF	TRBV29-1
CASSLQGSSYEQYF	TRBV2
CAISESQQGGIYEQFF	TRBV10-3
CSADQGAFTEAFF	TRBV29-1
CASSPRTGGDTEAFF	TRBV7-9
CASSFGLAGFGEQFF	TRBV11-1
CASRISGSFDTQYF	TRBV6-1
CSVLVSGELFF	TRBV29-1
CASKGDSYEQYF	TRBV6-5
CASTPTGPTYNEQFF	TRBV28